Listed below are T cell receptor beta chains from one sample, sequenced in a study of T cells in tuberculosis. The data were produced by immunoSEQ multiplex PCR, yet TCRdb's version contains in-frame clones alone and is incomplete. The sample includes 20,000 to 25,000 clones, around 89% of them seen just once. The source material was PBMCs. Receptor source: a donor aged 10-30 years with latent tuberculosis or without tuberculosis infection. CDR3s include the opening cysteine and the closing phenylalanine or tryptophan. A D gene is named only where the DNA matches it firmly. Clone size is not always given. Where it is, it says once, few, many or a class for expanded clones.

d_call clone_size j_call v_call cdr3_nt cdr3_aa
. . TRBJ1-3 TRBV2 TGTGCCAGCAGGAGAGAACAAGGGCGGGCGGGAGGAAACACCATATATTTT CASRREQGRAGGNTIYF
TRBD1 . TRBJ1-5 TRBV2 TGTGCCAGCAATAGAGGGGGCGCGACGGGTCAGCCCCAGCATTTT CASNRGGATGQPQHF
. . TRBJ1-1 TRBV2 TGTGCCAGCAGGATGAGTTCTGAAGCTTTCTTT CASRMSSEAFF
. few TRBJ2-7 TRBV4-1 TGCGCCAGCAGCCAAGTTAGGGGCTACGAGCAGTACTTC CASSQVRGYEQYF
TRBD1 . TRBJ1-1 TRBV6-1 TGTGCCAGCAGTGAATTGGGACAGGGGAACACTGAAGCTTTCTTT CASSELGQGNTEAFF
TRBD1 . TRBJ1-2 TRBV19 TGTGCCAGTAGTCGACAGGGAGACTATGGCTACACCTTC CASSRQGDYGYTF
. . TRBJ1-2 TRBV9 TGTGCCAGCAGCGTAGGTGCTGGAGATTATGGCTACACCTTC CASSVGAGDYGYTF
. few TRBJ2-7 TRBV5-1 TGCGCCAGCAGCTCCCGGACAGATTACGAGCAGTACTTC CASSSRTDYEQYF
. once TRBJ1-1 TRBV25-1 TGTGCCAGCAGTGAATTCGGTAACACTGAAGCTTTCTTT CASSEFGNTEAFF
TRBD1 . TRBJ1-1 TRBV30 TGTGCCTGGAGTCGACAGGGGAACACTGAAGCTTTCTTT CAWSRQGNTEAFF
TRBD2 . TRBJ2-1 TRBV7-2 TGTGCCAGCAGCTTAAACGGGCGTGGGCGGGGGGACTACAATGAGCAGTTCTTC CASSLNGRGRGDYNEQFF
. . TRBJ1-5 TRBV5-8 TGTGCCAGCACCCGGGGGGTTAATAGCAATCAGCCCCAGCATTTT CASTRGVNSNQPQHF
TRBD2 . TRBJ2-1 TRBV5-1 TGCGCCAGCAGCTTGGGTCCGGGAGGGTACAATGAGCAGTTCTTC CASSLGPGGYNEQFF
. once TRBJ2-5 TRBV6-5 TGTGCCAGCAGCCGAGGGCCTAGGCAAGGGACCCAGTACTTC CASSRGPRQGTQYF
. . TRBJ1-4 TRBV2 TGTGCCCACAGTGCGGGGGAAAAACTGTTTTTT CAHSAGEKLFF
. . TRBJ1-1 TRBV15 TGTGCCACCAGCAGCCGGGACGGGAGAAACACTGAAGCTTTCTTT CATSSRDGRNTEAFF
. . TRBJ1-2 TRBV27 TGTGCCAGCAGTTTGTCCTCAGGGAACTATGGCTACACCTTC CASSLSSGNYGYTF
TRBD2 . TRBJ2-3 TRBV28 TGTGCCAGCAGTTTAATACTAGCGGGGGGCTTCACAGATACGCAGTATTTT CASSLILAGGFTDTQYF
. . TRBJ1-6 TRBV12-5 TGTGCTAGTGGTTCCGTACGAGGTGTAGGTTCACCCCTCCACTTT CASGSVRGVGSPLHF
TRBD1 . TRBJ1-1 TRBV19 TGTGCCAGTAGTCCCACCCGACAGGGGAGGAATGAAGCTTTCTTT CASSPTRQGRNEAFF
. . TRBJ1-4 TRBV11-2 TGTGCCAGCAGCCGAGGGTATAGAATGGAGAAACTGTTTTTT CASSRGYRMEKLFF
. . TRBJ2-1 TRBV15 TGTGCCACCAGCAGAGGTGGGCAGACTAACAATGAGCAGTTCTTC CATSRGGQTNNEQFF
TRBD2 few TRBJ2-7 TRBV4-1 TGCGCCAGCAGCGCTACTAGCGGGGCCTACGAGCAGTACTTC CASSATSGAYEQYF
. . TRBJ2-3 TRBV2 TGTGCCAGCACTTACAGGGTTTCTAGCACAGATACGCAGTATTTT CASTYRVSSTDTQYF
. . TRBJ2-1 TRBV11-2 TGTGCCAGCAGCTTAGGAAGGGGGCGGGGATCCTACAATGAGCAGTTCTTC CASSLGRGRGSYNEQFF